This is a list of T cell receptor beta chains from one sample in a study of blood T cell repertoires in COVID-19. Sequencing used immunoSEQ multiplex PCR; TCRdb keeps in-frame clones, though not all of them. The data contain 95,000 to 120,000 clones, around 83% of them singletons. Sequencing was carried out using peripheral blood. All receptors come from a man between 35 and 55 years old with acute or convalescent COVID-19. CDR3s include the opening cysteine and the closing phenylalanine or tryptophan. The D gene is left open where the match is weak. Not every row has a clone size; where given, it reads once, few, many or a size class.

TGTGCCACCGCGCGGGCGGGGGGACGCACAGATACGCAGTATTTT,CATARAGGRTDTQYF,TRBD2,TRBV10-3,.,TRBJ2-3
TGTGCCAGCAGTTACCCGCCGAGGGAGGGGTACGAGCAGTACTTC,CASSYPPREGYEQYF,TRBD2,TRBV6-5,.,TRBJ2-7
TGTGCCAGCAGGCGGACGGGGGACATTCAGTACTTC,CASRRTGDIQYF,.,TRBV7-9,.,TRBJ2-4
TGTGCCAGCAGCAAAACCCCGACTAGCGGGGGTACCGGGGAGCTGTTTTTT,CASSKTPTSGGTGELFF,TRBD2,TRBV11-2,once,TRBJ2-2
TGTGCCAGCAGTTTTCGGTGGCGGGGGGCCACAGATACGCAGTATTTT,CASSFRWRGATDTQYF,TRBD2,TRBV27,.,TRBJ2-3
TGCGCCAGCAGCTTGTATCCTAGCGGGGGGTCATCAGATACGCAGTATTTT,CASSLYPSGGSSDTQYF,TRBD2,TRBV5-1,.,TRBJ2-3
TGCGCCAGCAGCCAAGACACAGGGAGGGCAGATACGCAGTATTTT,CASSQDTGRADTQYF,.,TRBV4-1,.,TRBJ2-3
TGTGCCACCAGTGAGGCTACAGGGGGCATTTCGAATGAGCAGTTCTTC,CATSEATGGISNEQFF,TRBD1,TRBV24-1,.,TRBJ2-1
TGTGCCAGCAGCTTTGCGGGGGGACAAGAGACCCAGTACTTC,CASSFAGGQETQYF,TRBD2,TRBV5-4,once,TRBJ2-5
TGTGCCAGCAGCGCTAGACAGGGCAATCAGCCCCAGCATTTT,CASSARQGNQPQHF,.,TRBV6-5,.,TRBJ1-5
TGTGCCAGCAGCCTCAAACGGGGGGGTGGAAACACCATATATTTT,CASSLKRGGGNTIYF,.,TRBV3-1/TRBV3-2,.,TRBJ1-3
TGTGCCAGCAGCTTAGCGGGACTAGCATATACGCAGTATTTT,CASSLAGLAYTQYF,TRBD2,TRBV11-1,.,TRBJ2-3
TGTGCCTGGAGTGTAGGACTCCAAGAGACCCAGTACTTC,CAWSVGLQETQYF,.,TRBV30,.,TRBJ2-5
TGTGCCAGCAGCTTAGGACTAGCTGCCTACGAGCAGTACTTC,CASSLGLAAYEQYF,TRBD2,TRBV7-2,.,TRBJ2-7
TGTGCCAGCAGCTTGTCTGCCCAGGGGGAAAGCGAGCAGTACTTC,CASSLSAQGESEQYF,TRBD1,TRBV5-4,.,TRBJ2-7
TGCGCCAGCAGCTTCCCGACTAGCGGGGGAAACACAGATACGCAGTATTTT,CASSFPTSGGNTDTQYF,TRBD2,TRBV5-1,.,TRBJ2-3
TGTGCCAGCGCTCGGGGACAGGGCACAGATACGCAGTATTTT,CASARGQGTDTQYF,TRBD1,TRBV14,.,TRBJ2-3
TGTGCCAGCAGCTTCACTGCAGGGGTCGAGCAGTACTTC,CASSFTAGVEQYF,.,TRBV7-3,.,TRBJ2-7
TGTGCCAGCAGCGAAGCGGGGGGGTTAGAGACCCAGTACTTC,CASSEAGGLETQYF,TRBD2,TRBV5-4,.,TRBJ2-5
TGTGCCAGCTCAAGGGGACTTACGAACACTGAAGCTTTCTTT,CASSRGLTNTEAFF,.,TRBV18,few,TRBJ1-1
TGTGCCAGCAGCCAAGACAGGGGCTGGGGAAACACCATATATTTT,CASSQDRGWGNTIYF,.,TRBV3-1/TRBV3-2,once,TRBJ1-3
TGTGCCAGCAGCCAAGGATACCTAGCGGGGAAAAATTCTAATACGCAGTATTTT,CASSQGYLAGKNSNTQYF,TRBD2,TRBV14,.,TRBJ2-3
TGTGCCAGCACCCCTTCGGAGGCTTATAGCAATCAGCCCCAGCATTTT,CASTPSEAYSNQPQHF,.,TRBV28,.,TRBJ1-5
TGCGCCAGCAGCTTGGCAGCTGTGGCGGAGGGCAATCAGCCCCAGCATTTT,CASSLAAVAEGNQPQHF,.,TRBV5-1,.,TRBJ1-5
TGTGCCAGCAGTCTGAGACCGGGACAAGCCTACGAGCAGTACTTC,CASSLRPGQAYEQYF,.,TRBV27,.,TRBJ2-7
TGTGCCAGCAGCCCAAGGAGCAACTATGGCTACACCTTC,CASSPRSNYGYTF,.,TRBV11-2,.,TRBJ1-2
TGCGCCAGCAGCCAGGGTACAGGGGGCCAAGAGACCCAGTACTTC,CASSQGTGGQETQYF,TRBD1,TRBV5-1,.,TRBJ2-5
TGTGCCAGCAGCTTAGAGCCAGGCCCCTACGAGCAGTACTTC,CASSLEPGPYEQYF,.,TRBV7-9,.,TRBJ2-7
TGTGCCAGTACGAGAGGGGGCTTCGGCAATCAGCCCCAGCATTTT,CASTRGGFGNQPQHF,TRBD1,TRBV19,.,TRBJ1-5
TGTGCCAGCAGCCGAAGTCTAGCGGGGTTCAACACCGGGGAGCTGTTTTTT,CASSRSLAGFNTGELFF,TRBD2,TRBV7-6,.,TRBJ2-2
TGTGCCAGCAGCTTATGGGGCTCTCTCGGGACAGGGCCTCTCTATGAGCAGTTCTTC,CASSLWGSLGTGPLYEQFF,TRBD1,TRBV7-3,.,TRBJ2-1
TGTGCCAGCAGCACACCAACGCCTTTAGCGGGGGGCCGCACAGATACGCAGTATTTT,CASSTPTPLAGGRTDTQYF,TRBD2,TRBV7-9,once,TRBJ2-3
TGTGCCAGCATGGACCTGGGCGTTAGCGGGGGACACAATGAGCAGTTCTTC,CASMDLGVSGGHNEQFF,TRBD2,TRBV4-2,.,TRBJ2-1
TGTGCCAGTAGTATTTCAGGGGGCGCATCGGGGGCCAACGTCCTGACTTTC,CASSISGGASGANVLTF,TRBD1,TRBV19,.,TRBJ2-6
TGCGCCAGCAGCTTGTTGGAGGCAGGCTTCTACGAGCAGTACTTC,CASSLLEAGFYEQYF,.,TRBV5-1,once,TRBJ2-7
TGTGCCAGCAGTCGACTAGCGGGGGGGAATTACGAGCAGTACTTC,CASSRLAGGNYEQYF,TRBD2,TRBV6-2/TRBV6-3,.,TRBJ2-7
TGTGCCAGCAGCTTACAAGGTAGCGGGGGGACGCAGTATTTT,CASSLQGSGGTQYF,TRBD2,TRBV7-2,.,TRBJ2-3
TGTGCCAGCACCAAGCAGGGGTCTGGAAACACCATATATTTT,CASTKQGSGNTIYF,.,TRBV7-9,.,TRBJ1-3
TGCGCCAGCAGCAACCATACAGGGGCCGCTGGCAATCAGCCCCAGCATTTT,CASSNHTGAAGNQPQHF,TRBD1,TRBV5-1,.,TRBJ1-5
TGTGCCAGCAACCCCGGGACAGGGGCTGAAGCTTTCTTT,CASNPGTGAEAFF,TRBD1,TRBV27,.,TRBJ1-1
TGTGCCAGCACCCCGACAGGATATAGCAATCAGCCCCAGCATTTT,CASTPTGYSNQPQHF,.,TRBV19,.,TRBJ1-5
TGTGAACCGAGTGGGGACAGGGGGTTTTTTATCTATGGCTACACCTTC,CEPSGDRGFFIYGYTF,TRBD1,TRBV25-1,.,TRBJ1-2
TGTGCCAGCAGTTACGAAAGCCTTGAAGCTTTCTTT,CASSYESLEAFF,.,TRBV6-2/TRBV6-3,few,TRBJ1-1
TGTGCCAGCAGCCCCGGGACAGGGGATATTATCGGGGAGCTGTTTTTT,CASSPGTGDIIGELFF,TRBD1,TRBV7-7,.,TRBJ2-2
TGTGCCAGCAGCCCTGGACTAGCGGGGGGGCCGGATGAGACCCAGTACTTC,CASSPGLAGGPDETQYF,TRBD2,TRBV7-8,.,TRBJ2-5
TGTGCCAGCAGTTTAACTACAGGGGGCCGGTCACCCCTCCACTTT,CASSLTTGGRSPLHF,TRBD1,TRBV27,.,TRBJ1-6
TGTGCCAGCAGCCAAGATGGGAGCTCCTACAATGAGCAGTTCTTC,CASSQDGSSYNEQFF,.,TRBV3-1/TRBV3-2,once,TRBJ2-1
TGTGCCAGCAGTCGACCCCGGACAGGGGGGAACACCGGGGAGCTGTTTTTT,CASSRPRTGGNTGELFF,TRBD1,TRBV13,.,TRBJ2-2
TGTGCCAGCAGTTTATCGCCGGTTAACTATGGCTACACCTTC,CASSLSPVNYGYTF,.,TRBV27,.,TRBJ1-2